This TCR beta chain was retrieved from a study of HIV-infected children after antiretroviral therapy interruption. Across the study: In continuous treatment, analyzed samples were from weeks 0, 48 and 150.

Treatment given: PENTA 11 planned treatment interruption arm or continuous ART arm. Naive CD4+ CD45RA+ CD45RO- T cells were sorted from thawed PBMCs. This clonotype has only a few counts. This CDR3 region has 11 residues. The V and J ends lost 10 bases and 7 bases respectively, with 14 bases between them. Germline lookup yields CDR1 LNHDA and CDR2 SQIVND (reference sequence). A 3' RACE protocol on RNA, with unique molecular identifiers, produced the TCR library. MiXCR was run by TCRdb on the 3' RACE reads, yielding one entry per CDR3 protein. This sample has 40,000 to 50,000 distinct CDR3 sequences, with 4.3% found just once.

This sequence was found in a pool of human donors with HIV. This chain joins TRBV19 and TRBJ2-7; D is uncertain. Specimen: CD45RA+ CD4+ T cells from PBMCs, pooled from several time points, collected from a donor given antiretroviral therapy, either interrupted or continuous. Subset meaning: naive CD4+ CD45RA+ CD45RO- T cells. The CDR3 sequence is CATSGLSEQYF. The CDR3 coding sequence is TGTGCCACCAGTGGGTTGTCTGAGCAGTACTTC.